This T cell receptor (beta chain) comes out of a study of shared clonotypes between healthy human individuals. Profiling relied on immunoSEQ multiplex PCR, and the TCRdb table lists in-frame clones only, not all of them. Seen here are roughly 2.5 million clones, approximately 94% observed once, and the top ten hold around 0.14%. Germline CDR1 and CDR2: SGHVS and FNYEAQ. CDR3 length: 15 amino acids. V dropped 1 base and J dropped 11 bases, with 20 bases sitting between them. Sequenced input: naive CD4+ T cells sorted from blood. Subset defined: CD45RA+ positively selected. The receptor comes from a man aged 18-30 years in good health. This rearrangement joins TRBV7-6 to TRBJ1-1, with D maybe TRBD1 (6 bases). The CDR3 DNA is TGTGCCAGCAGCTTAGAAATCCCAGGGGCCACGGGGGCTTTCTTT. Encoded protein: CASSLEIPGATGAFF.